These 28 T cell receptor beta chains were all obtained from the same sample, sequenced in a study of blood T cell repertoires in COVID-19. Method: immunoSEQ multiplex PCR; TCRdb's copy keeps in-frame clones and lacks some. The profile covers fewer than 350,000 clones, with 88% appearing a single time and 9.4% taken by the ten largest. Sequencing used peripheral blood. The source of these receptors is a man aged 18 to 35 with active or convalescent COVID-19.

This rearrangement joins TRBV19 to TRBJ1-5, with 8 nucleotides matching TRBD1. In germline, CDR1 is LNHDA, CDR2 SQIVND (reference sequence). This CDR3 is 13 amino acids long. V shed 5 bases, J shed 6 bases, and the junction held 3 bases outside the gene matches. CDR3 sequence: CASSDRGLQPQHF. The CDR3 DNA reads TGTGCCAGTAGTGACAGGGGACTTCAGCCCCAGCATTTT.

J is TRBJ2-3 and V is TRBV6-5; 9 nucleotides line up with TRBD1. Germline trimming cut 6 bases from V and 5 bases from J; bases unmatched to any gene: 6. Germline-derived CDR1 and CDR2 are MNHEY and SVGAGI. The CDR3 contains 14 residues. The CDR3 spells CASSGTGRGDTQYF. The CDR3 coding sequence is TGTGCCAGCAGCGGGACAGGGCGGGGAGATACGCAGTATTTT.

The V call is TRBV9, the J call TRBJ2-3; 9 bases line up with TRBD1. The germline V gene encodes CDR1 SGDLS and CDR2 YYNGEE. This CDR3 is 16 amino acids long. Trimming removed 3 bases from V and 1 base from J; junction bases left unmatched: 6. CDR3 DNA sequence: TGTGCCAGCAGCGCGGATCGGGACAGGGGCACAGATACGCAGTATTTT. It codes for CASSADRDRGTDTQYF. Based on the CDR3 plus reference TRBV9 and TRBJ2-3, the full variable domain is DSGVTQTPKHLITATGQRVTLRCSPRSGDLSVYWYQQSLDQGLQFLIQYYNGEERAKGNILERFSAQQFPDLHSELNLSSLELGDSALYFCASSADRDRGTDTQYFGPGTRLTVL.

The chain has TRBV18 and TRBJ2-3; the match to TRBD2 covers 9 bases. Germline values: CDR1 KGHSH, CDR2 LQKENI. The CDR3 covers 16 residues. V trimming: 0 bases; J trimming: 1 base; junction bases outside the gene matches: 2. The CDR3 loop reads CASSPPRGGRTDTQYF. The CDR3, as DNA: TGTGCCAGCTCACCACCGCGGGGGGGGCGCACAGATACGCAGTATTTT.

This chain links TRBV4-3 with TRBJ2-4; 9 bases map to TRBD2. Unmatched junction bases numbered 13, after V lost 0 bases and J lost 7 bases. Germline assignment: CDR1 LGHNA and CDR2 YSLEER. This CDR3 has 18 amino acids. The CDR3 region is CASSQDTRASGAGNIQYF. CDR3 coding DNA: TGCGCCAGCAGCCAAGATACTCGGGCTAGCGGGGCTGGGAACATTCAGTACTTC.

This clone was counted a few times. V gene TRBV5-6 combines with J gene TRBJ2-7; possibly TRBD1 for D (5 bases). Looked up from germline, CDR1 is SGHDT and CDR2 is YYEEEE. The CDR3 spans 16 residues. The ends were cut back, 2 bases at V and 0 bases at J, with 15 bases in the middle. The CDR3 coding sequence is TGTGCCAGCAGCTTTTATCCAGGGTGGGTCTCCTACGAGCAGTACTTC. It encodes CASSFYPGWVSYEQYF.

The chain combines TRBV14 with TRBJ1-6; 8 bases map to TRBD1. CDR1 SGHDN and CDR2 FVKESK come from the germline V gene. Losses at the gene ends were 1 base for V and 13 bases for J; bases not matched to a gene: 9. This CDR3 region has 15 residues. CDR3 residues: CASSQVGTGRFPLHF. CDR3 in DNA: TGTGCCAGCAGCCAAGTAGGGACAGGAAGGTTTCCCCTCCACTTT.

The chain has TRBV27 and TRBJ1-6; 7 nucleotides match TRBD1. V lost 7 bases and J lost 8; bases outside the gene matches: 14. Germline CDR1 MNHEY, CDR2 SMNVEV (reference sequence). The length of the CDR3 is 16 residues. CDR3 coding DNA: TGTGCCAGCATACCTATAACAGGGGTGGGGGATTCACCCCTCCACTTT. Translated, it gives CASIPITGVGDSPLHF.

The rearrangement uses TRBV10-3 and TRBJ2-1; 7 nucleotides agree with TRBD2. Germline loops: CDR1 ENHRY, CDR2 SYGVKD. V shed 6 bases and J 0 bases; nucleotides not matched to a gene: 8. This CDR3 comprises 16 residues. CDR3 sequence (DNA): TGTGCCATCAGACCTACTAGCGCAGGCTCCTACAATGAGCAGTTCTTC. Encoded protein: CAIRPTSAGSYNEQFF.

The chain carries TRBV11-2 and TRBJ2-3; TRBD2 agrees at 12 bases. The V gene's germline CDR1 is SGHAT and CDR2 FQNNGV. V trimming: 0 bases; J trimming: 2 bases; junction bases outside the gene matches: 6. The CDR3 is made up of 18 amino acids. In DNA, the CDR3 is TGTGCCAGCAGCTTAGAACTAGCGGGGGGACCTTCCACAGATACGCAGTATTTT. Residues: CASSLELAGGPSTDTQYF. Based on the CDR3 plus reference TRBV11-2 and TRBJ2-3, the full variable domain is EAGVAQSPRYKIIEKRQSVAFWCNPISGHATLYWYQQILGQGPKLLIQFQNNGVVDDSQLPKDRFSAERLKGVDSTLKIQPAKLEDSAVYLCASSLELAGGPSTDTQYFGPGTRLTVL.

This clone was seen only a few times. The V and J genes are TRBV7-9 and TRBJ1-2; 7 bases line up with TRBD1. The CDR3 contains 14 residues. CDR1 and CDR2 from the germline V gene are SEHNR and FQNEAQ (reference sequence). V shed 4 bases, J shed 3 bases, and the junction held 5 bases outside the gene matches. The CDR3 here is CASSYTGTDYGYTF. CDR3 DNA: TGTGCCAGCAGCTACACCGGGACAGACTATGGCTACACCTTC.

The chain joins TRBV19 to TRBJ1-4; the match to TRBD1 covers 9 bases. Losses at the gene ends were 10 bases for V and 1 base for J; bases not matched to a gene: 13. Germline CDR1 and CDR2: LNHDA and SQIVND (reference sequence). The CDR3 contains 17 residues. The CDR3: CATSPGTGYGTNEKLFF. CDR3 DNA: TGTGCCACTAGCCCCGGGACAGGGTATGGAACTAATGAAAAACTGTTTTTT. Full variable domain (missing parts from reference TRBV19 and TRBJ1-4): DGGITQSPKYLFRKEGQNVTLSCEQNLNHDAMYWYRQDPGQGLRLIYYSQIVNDFQKGDIAEGYSVSREKKESFPLTVTSAQKNPTAFYLCATSPGTGYGTNEKLFFGSGTQLSVL.

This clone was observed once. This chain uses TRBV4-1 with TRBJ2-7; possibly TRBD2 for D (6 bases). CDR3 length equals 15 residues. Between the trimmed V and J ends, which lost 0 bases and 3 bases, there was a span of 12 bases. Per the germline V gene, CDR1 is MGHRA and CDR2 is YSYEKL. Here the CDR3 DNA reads TGCGCCAGCAGCCAAGAACAACTAGCTATCTACGAGCAGTACTTC. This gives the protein CASSQEQLAIYEQYF.

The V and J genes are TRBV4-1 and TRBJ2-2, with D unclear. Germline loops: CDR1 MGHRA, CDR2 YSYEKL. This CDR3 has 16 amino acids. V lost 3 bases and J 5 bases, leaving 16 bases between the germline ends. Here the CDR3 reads CASSHRFVSRTGELFF. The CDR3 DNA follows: TGCGCCAGCAGCCACCGGTTTGTATCGAGAACCGGGGAGCTGTTTTTT.

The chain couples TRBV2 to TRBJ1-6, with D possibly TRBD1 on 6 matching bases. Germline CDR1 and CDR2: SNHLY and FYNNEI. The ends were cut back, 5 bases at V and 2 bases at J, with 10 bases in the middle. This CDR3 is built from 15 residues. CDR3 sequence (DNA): TGTGCCAGCAGTCAACAGGGAGCCTATAATTCACCCCTCCACTTT. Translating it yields CASSQQGAYNSPLHF.

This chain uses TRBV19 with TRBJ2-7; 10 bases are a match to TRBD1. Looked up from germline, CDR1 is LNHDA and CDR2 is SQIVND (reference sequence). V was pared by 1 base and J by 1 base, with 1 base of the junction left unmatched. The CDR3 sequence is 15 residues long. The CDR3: CASSIAGQGSYEQYF. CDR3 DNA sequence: TGTGCCAGTAGTATAGCGGGACAGGGGTCCTACGAGCAGTACTTC.

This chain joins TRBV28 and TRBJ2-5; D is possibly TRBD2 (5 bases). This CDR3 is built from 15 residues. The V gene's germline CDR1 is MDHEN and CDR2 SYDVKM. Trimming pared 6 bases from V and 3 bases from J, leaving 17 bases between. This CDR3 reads CASRGFGFGEETQYF. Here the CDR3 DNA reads TGTGCCAGCAGGGGATTCGGGTTCGGGGAAGAGACCCAGTACTTC. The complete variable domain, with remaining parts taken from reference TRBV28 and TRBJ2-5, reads DVKVTQSSRYLVKRTGEKVFLECVQDMDHENMFWYRQDPGLGLRLIYFSYDVKMKEKGDIPEGYSVSREKKERFSLILESASTNQTSMYLCASRGFGFGEETQYFGPGTRLLVL.

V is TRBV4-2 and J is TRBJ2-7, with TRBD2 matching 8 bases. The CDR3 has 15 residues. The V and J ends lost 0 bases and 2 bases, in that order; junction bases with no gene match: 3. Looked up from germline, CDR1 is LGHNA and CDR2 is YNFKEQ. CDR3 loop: CASSQERGGTYEQYF. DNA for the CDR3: TGTGCCAGCAGCCAAGAACGGGGGGGGACCTACGAGCAGTACTTC.

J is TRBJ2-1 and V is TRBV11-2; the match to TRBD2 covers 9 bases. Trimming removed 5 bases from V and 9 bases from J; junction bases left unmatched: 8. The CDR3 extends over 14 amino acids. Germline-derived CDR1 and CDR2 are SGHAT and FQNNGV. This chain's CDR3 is CASSVSGGWSEQFF. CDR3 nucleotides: TGTGCCAGCAGCGTTAGCGGGGGATGGAGTGAGCAGTTCTTC.

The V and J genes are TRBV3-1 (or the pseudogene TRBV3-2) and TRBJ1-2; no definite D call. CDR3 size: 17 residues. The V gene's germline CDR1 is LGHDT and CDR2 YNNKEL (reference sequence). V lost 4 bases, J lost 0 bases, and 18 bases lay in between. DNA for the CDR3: TGTGCCAGCAGCCTCCTAACAAAGACACTTACTAACTATGGCTACACCTTC. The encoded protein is CASSLLTKTLTNYGYTF.

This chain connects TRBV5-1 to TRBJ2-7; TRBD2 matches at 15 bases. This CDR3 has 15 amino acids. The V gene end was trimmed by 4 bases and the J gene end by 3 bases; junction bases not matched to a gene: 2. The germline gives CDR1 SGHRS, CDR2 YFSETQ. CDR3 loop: CASSGTSGGLYEQYF. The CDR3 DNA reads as TGCGCCAGCAGCGGGACTAGCGGGGGGCTCTACGAGCAGTACTTC.

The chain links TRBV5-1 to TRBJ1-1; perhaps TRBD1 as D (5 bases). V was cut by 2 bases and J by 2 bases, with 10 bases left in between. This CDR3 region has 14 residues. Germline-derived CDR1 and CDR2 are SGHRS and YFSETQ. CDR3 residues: CASSFDSFNTEAFF. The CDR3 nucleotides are TGCGCCAGCAGCTTCGACAGCTTTAACACTGAAGCTTTCTTT.

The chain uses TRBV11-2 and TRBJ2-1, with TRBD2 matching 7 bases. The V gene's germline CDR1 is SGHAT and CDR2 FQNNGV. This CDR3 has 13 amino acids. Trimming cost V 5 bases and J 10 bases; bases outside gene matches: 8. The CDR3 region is CASSPPRGGEQFF. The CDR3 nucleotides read TGTGCCAGCAGCCCCCCCCGGGGAGGGGAGCAGTTCTTC.

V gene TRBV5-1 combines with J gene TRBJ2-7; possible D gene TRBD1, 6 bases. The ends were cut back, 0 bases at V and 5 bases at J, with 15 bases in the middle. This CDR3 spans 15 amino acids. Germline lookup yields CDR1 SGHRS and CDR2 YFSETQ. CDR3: CASSLAWSGVDEQYF. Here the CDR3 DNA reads TGCGCCAGCAGCTTGGCCTGGTCAGGGGTTGACGAGCAGTACTTC.

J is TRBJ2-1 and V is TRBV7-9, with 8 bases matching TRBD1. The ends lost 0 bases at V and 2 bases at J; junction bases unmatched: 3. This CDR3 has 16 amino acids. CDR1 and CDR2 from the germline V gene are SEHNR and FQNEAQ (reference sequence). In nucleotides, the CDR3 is TGTGCCAGCAGCTTAGCGGCAGGGGGCACCTACAATGAGCAGTTCTTC. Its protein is CASSLAAGGTYNEQFF.

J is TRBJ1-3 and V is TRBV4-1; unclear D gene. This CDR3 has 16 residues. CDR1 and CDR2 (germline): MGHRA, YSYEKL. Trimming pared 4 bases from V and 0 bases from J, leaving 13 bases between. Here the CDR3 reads CASSLSPGTSGNTIYF. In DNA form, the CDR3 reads TGCGCCAGCAGCCTGTCGCCGGGTACCTCTGGAAACACCATATATTTT.

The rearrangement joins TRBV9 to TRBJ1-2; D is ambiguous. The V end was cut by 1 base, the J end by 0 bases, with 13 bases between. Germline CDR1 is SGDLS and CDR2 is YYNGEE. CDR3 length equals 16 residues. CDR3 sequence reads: CASSVFGGLANYGYTF. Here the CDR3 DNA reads TGTGCCAGCAGCGTATTCGGCGGTCTGGCTAACTATGGCTACACCTTC.

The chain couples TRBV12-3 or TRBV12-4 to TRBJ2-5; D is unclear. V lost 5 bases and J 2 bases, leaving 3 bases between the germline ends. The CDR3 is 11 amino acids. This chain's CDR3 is CASSLQETQYF. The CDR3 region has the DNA TGTGCCAGCAGTCTACAAGAGACCCAGTACTTC.